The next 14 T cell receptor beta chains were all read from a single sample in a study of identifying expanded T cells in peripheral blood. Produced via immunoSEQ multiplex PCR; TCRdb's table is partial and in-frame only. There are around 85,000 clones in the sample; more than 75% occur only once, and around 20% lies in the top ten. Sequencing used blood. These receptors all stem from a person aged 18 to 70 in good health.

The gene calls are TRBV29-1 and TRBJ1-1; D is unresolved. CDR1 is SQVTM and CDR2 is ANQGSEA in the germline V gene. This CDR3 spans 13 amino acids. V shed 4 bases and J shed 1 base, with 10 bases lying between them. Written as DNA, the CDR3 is TGCAGCGTTGGTGAGTTTGAGAACACTGAAGCTTTCTTT. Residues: CSVGEFENTEAFF.

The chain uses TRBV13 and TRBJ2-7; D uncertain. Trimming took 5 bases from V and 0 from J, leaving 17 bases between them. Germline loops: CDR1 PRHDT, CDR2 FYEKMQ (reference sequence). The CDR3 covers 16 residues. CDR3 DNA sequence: TGTGCCAGCAGCGGGTGGTCTGCCTCACACTCCTACGAGCAGTACTTC. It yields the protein CASSGWSASHSYEQYF.

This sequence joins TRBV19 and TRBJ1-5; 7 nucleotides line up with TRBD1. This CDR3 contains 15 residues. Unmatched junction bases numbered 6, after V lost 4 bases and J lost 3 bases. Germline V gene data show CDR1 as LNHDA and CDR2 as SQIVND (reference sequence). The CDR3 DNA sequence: TGTGCCAGTAGTAGGTCGGACAGGAACAATCAGCCCCAGCATTTT. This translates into CASSRSDRNNQPQHF.

The CDR3 protein is CASSYGTGGGETQYF. The CDR3 DNA reads TGTGCCAGCAGTTACGGGACAGGGGGTGGTGAGACCCAGTACTTC. The chain combines TRBV25-1 with TRBJ2-5; TRBD1 matches 11 bases. The CDR3 has 15 residues. Per germline, CDR1 MGHDK and CDR2 SYGVNS. V lost 5 bases, J lost 5 bases, and 7 bases stayed unmatched.

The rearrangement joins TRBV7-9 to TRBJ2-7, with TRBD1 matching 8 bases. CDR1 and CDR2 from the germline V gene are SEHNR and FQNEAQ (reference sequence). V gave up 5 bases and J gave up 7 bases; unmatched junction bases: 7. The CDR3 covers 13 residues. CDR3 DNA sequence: TGTGCCAGCAGCCCGGACAGGGTAGGGGAGCAGTACTTC. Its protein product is CASSPDRVGEQYF. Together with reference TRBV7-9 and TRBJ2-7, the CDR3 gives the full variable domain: DTGVSQNPRHKITKRGQNVTFRCDPISEHNRLYWYRQTLGQGPEFLTYFQNEAQLEKSRLLSDRFSAERPKGSFSTLEIQRTEQGDSAMYLCASSPDRVGEQYFGPGTRLTVT.

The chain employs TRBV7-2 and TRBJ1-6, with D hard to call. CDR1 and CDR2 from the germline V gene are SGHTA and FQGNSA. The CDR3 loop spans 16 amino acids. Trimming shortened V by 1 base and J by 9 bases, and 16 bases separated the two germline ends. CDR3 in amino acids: CASSLGRGLRVSPLHF. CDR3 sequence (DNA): TGTGCCAGCAGCTTAGGCCGGGGTTTAAGAGTTTCACCCCTCCACTTT.

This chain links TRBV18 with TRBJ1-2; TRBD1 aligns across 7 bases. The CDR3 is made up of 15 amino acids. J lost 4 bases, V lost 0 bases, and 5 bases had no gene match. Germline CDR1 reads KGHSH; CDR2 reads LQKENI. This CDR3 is CASSPPGQSVYGYTF. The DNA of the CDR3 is TGTGCCAGCTCACCACCGGGACAGAGCGTCTATGGCTACACCTTC. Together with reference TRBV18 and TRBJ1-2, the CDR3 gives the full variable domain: NAGVMQNPRHLVRRRGQEARLRCSPMKGHSHVYWYRQLPEEGLKFMVYLQKENIIDESGMPKERFSAEFPKEGPSILRIQQVVRGDSAAYFCASSPPGQSVYGYTFGSGTRLTVV.

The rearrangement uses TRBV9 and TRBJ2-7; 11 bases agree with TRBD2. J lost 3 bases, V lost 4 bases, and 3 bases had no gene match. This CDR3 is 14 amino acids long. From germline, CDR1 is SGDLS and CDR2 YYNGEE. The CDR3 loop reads CASSPGLAGYEQYF. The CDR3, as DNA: TGTGCCAGCAGCCCCGGACTAGCGGGCTACGAGCAGTACTTC. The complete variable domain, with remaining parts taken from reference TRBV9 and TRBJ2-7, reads DSGVTQTPKHLITATGQRVTLRCSPRSGDLSVYWYQQSLDQGLQFLIQYYNGEERAKGNILERFSAQQFPDLHSELNLSSLELGDSALYFCASSPGLAGYEQYFGPGTRLTVT.

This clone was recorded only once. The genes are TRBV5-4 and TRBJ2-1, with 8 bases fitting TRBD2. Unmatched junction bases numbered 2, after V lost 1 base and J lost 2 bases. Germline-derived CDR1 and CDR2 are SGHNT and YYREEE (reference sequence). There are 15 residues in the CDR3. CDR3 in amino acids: CASSLTSGAYNEQFF. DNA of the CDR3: TGTGCCAGCAGCTTGACTAGCGGAGCCTACAATGAGCAGTTCTTC.

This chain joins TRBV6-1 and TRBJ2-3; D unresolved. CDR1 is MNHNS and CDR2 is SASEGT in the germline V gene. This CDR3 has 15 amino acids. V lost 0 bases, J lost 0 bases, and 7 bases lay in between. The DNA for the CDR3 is TGTGCCAGCAGTGAAGCGGGGTTAAGCACAGATACGCAGTATTTT. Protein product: CASSEAGLSTDTQYF.

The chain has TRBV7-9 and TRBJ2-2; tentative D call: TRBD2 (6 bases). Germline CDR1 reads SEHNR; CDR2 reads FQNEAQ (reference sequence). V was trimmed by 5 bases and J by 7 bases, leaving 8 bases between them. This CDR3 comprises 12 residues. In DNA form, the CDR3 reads TGTGCCAGCAGCAAGGGAGGCGGGGAGCTGTTTTTT. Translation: CASSKGGGELFF.

CDR3 region: CASSPYPGGSASTDTQYF. As DNA, the CDR3 is TGCGCCAGCAGCCCGTATCCGGGGGGGTCCGCTAGCACAGATACGCAGTATTTT. The chain uses TRBV5-1 and TRBJ2-3; 8 positions match TRBD2. The CDR3 is made up of 18 amino acids. The V gene's germline CDR1 is SGHRS and CDR2 YFSETQ. The V gene end was trimmed by 4 bases and the J gene end by 0 bases; junction bases not matched to a gene: 13.

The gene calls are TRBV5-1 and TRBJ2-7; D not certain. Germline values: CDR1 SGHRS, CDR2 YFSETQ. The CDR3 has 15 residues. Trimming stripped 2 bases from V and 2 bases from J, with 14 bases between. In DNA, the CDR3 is TGCGCCAGCAGCTTCCGAGACGATGGGACCTACGAGCAGTACTTC. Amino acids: CASSFRDDGTYEQYF.

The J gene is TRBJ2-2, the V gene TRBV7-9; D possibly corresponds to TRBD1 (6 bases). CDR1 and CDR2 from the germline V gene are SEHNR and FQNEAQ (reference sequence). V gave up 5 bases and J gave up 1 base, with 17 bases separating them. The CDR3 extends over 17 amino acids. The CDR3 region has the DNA TGTGCCAGCAGCCCCTTTAGGACAGCTCGGAACACCGGGGAGCTGTTTTTT. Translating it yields CASSPFRTARNTGELFF.